The TCR beta chain described here comes from a study of blood T cell repertoires in COVID-19. Background on the study: The United States, Italy and Spain supplied acute and convalescent COVID-19 samples. T cells, B-cell-depleted T cells, or PBMCs supplied cDNA or gDNA.

As processed by the authors: Counts of nucleated cells, estimated from reference gene primer amplification, were obtained. Assay: immunoSEQ multiplex PCR; the TCRdb copy retains only in-frame clones and omits some. The V and J calls and the clone size are those of that table, but D and trimming were determined from the DNA. The sample carries 20,000 or so clones, 75% to 90% recorded once. The CDR3 loop spans 14 amino acids. Trimming removed 3 bases at V and 10 bases at J, with 16 bases between. Germline values: CDR1 SNHLY, CDR2 FYNNEI. The chain combines TRBV2 with TRBJ1-5; D unclear. Sequencing used peripheral blood. This TCR derives from a woman aged 60-70 years with active COVID-19. The CDR3 here is CASSEVRVLGPQHF. The CDR3 DNA reads TGTGCCAGCAGTGAGGTCCGGGTATTGGGTCCCCAGCATTTT.